The rows below give T cell receptor beta chains drawn from one sample of a study of T cell changes during pregnancy in multiple sclerosis. Assay used: immunoSEQ multiplex PCR; TCRdb lists only in-frame clones, some missing. Here the sample spans approximately 60,000 clones, about 91% being singletons. Sequencing used CD4+ T cells from peripheral blood mononuclear cells, obtained in the second trimester of pregnancy. These receptors all come from a female donor with multiple sclerosis, enrolled in a pregnancy study. Each CDR3 is given with its conserved first and last residue. D genes are given only for firm matches. Clone sizes are given selectively: once, few, many, or a class where the clone is expanded.

>-|TRBV2|TRBD1|TRBJ1-2
CASSRLLTGDGYTF
TGTGCCAGCAGTCGACTCTTAACAGGGGATGGCTACACCTTC
>-|TRBV28|TRBD2|TRBJ2-7
CASRGTSGPTTYEQYF
TGTGCCAGCAGAGGGACTAGCGGTCCCACGACCTACGAGCAGTACTTC
>-|TRBV7-9|TRBD2|TRBJ2-7
CASVAGGPYEQYF
TGTGCCAGCGTGGCGGGAGGCCCCTACGAGCAGTACTTC
>-|TRBV29-1|TRBD2|TRBJ2-3
CSAPQRGTTDTQYF
TGCAGCGCCCCTCAGCGGGGGACCACAGATACGCAGTATTTT
>-|TRBV2|TRBD1|TRBJ1-1
CASTYFVGTGITEAFF
TGTGCCAGCACTTATTTCGTCGGGACAGGGATCACTGAAGCTTTCTTT
>-|TRBV2|TRBD1|TRBJ2-4
CASYRGAKNIQYF
TGTGCCAGCTACAGGGGAGCCAAAAACATTCAGTACTTC
>-|TRBV29-1|TRBD2|TRBJ2-5
CSVDNGGETQYF
TGCAGCGTTGATAACGGGGGGGAGACCCAGTACTTC
>-|TRBV5-4|TRBD1|TRBJ2-3
CASSLRGRTDTQYF
TGTGCCAGCAGCTTGAGGGGGCGAACAGATACGCAGTATTTT
>-|TRBV5-8|-|TRBJ1-5
CASSLVGLPPDQPQHF
TGTGCCAGCAGCTTGGTGGGCCTACCCCCCGATCAGCCCCAGCATTTT
>-|TRBV7-6|-|TRBJ2-3
CASSLQGAQDTDTQYF
TGTGCCAGCAGCTTACAAGGGGCGCAGGACACAGATACGCAGTATTTT
>-|TRBV19|TRBD1|TRBJ1-1
CASRQTGVNTEAFF
TGTGCCAGCCGTCAGACAGGGGTGAACACTGAAGCTTTCTTT
>-|TRBV5-3|TRBD1|TRBJ1-6
CARSSKATGSSYNSPLHF
TGTGCCAGAAGCTCGAAAGCGACAGGGAGCTCCTATAATTCACCCCTCCACTTT
>-|TRBV5-1|-|TRBJ2-3
CASSLGGVYTDTQYF
TGCGCCAGCAGCCTGGGTGGAGTGTACACAGATACGCAGTATTTT
>-|TRBV27|TRBD1|TRBJ2-4
CASSPVGQGLFIQYF
TGTGCCAGCAGTCCCGTGGGACAGGGTCTTTTCATTCAGTACTTC
>-|TRBV19|TRBD1|TRBJ2-3
CASGQVGTQYF
TGTGCCAGTGGACAGGTGGGCACGCAGTATTTT
>-|TRBV10-3|-|TRBJ1-2
CAISDPGRYGYTF
TGTGCCATCAGTGACCCTGGGAGGTATGGCTACACCTTC
>-|TRBV6-6|-|TRBJ1-3
CASSYQNTIYF
TGTGCCAGCAGTTACCAAAACACCATATATTTT
>-|TRBV28|TRBD1|TRBJ1-1
CASSLRPGQGAEAFF
TGTGCCAGCAGTTTGAGGCCTGGGCAGGGGGCTGAAGCTTTCTTT
>-|TRBV9|-|TRBJ2-1
CASSVGTTPYNEQFF
TGTGCCAGCAGCGTAGGGACTACTCCCTACAATGAGCAGTTCTTC
>-|TRBV11-2|-|TRBJ1-4
CASSLTLGATNEKLFF
TGTGCCAGCAGCTTGACCCTTGGAGCAACTAATGAAAAACTGTTTTTT
>-|TRBV28|TRBD2|TRBJ2-5
CASSPLGLAGEETQYF
TGTGCCAGCAGCCCACTTGGACTAGCGGGGGAAGAGACCCAGTACTTC
>-|TRBV5-1|TRBD2|TRBJ2-1
CASSSGFLAGVYYNEQFF
TGCGCCAGCAGCTCTGGTTTTTTAGCGGGAGTTTACTACAATGAGCAGTTCTTC
>-|TRBV5-1|TRBD1|TRBJ2-1
CASSTGTGGGLEQFF
TGCGCCAGCAGCACCGGGACAGGGGGAGGGTTAGAGCAGTTCTTC
>-|TRBV6-6|-|TRBJ2-1
CASKQGKNEQFF
TGTGCCTCCAAGCAGGGGAAGAATGAGCAGTTCTTC
>-|TRBV6-1|TRBD1|TRBJ1-2
CASSEAGQGYGYTF
TGTGCCAGCAGTGAAGCAGGACAGGGCTATGGCTACACCTTC
>-|TRBV6-4|-|TRBJ1-1
CASSDSLGRAFF
TGTGCCAGCAGTGACTCGTTAGGGAGAGCTTTCTTT
>once|TRBV28|-|TRBJ2-3
CASSYSEATDTQYF
TGTGCCAGCAGTTACTCCGAAGCCACAGATACGCAGTATTTT
>-|TRBV28|-|TRBJ1-3
CASSGHSGTLSGNTIYF
TGTGCCAGCAGTGGACACTCCGGGACACTGTCTGGAAACACCATATATTTT
>-|TRBV6-5|-|TRBJ1-1
CASSILKNTEAFF
TGTGCCAGCAGTATACTCAAGAACACTGAAGCTTTCTTT
>-|TRBV19|TRBD2|TRBJ2-5
CASSWTSWETQYF
TGTGCCAGTAGTTGGACTAGCTGGGAGACCCAGTACTTC
>-|TRBV28|TRBD2|TRBJ2-3
CASPPGLAGGPSTDTQYF
TGTGCCAGCCCTCCGGGACTAGCGGGAGGGCCCAGCACAGATACGCAGTATTTT
>-|TRBV6-5|TRBD1|TRBJ1-2
CASSERTGNGYTF
TGTGCCAGCAGCGAGAGGACAGGGAATGGCTACACCTTC
>-|TRBV18|-|TRBJ1-1
CASSPTAWATEAFF
TGTGCCAGCTCACCAACAGCTTGGGCCACTGAAGCTTTCTTT
>once|TRBV16|-|TRBJ2-2
CASSQLRGRTGELFF
TGTGCCAGCAGCCAATTAAGGGGTCGCACCGGGGAGCTGTTTTTT
>-|TRBV2|-|TRBJ1-3
CASSVGQRVNTIYF
TGTGCCAGCAGTGTCGGACAGCGTGTCAACACCATATATTTT
>-|TRBV7-9|TRBD1|TRBJ1-2
CASSLMLTGGVGYTF
TGTGCCAGCAGCTTAATGTTAACAGGGGGCGTGGGCTACACCTTC
>-|TRBV6-1|-|TRBJ1-2
CASSDYTGPNYGYTF
TGTGCCAGCAGTGATTATACAGGGCCTAACTATGGCTACACCTTC
>few|TRBV19|TRBD1|TRBJ1-2
CASSPARTGRFTTYGYTF
TGTGCCAGTAGTCCAGCCCGGACAGGGAGATTTACGACCTATGGCTACACCTTC
>-|TRBV19|-|TRBJ1-2
CASSETRKNYGYTF
TGTGCCAGTAGTGAGACAAGGAAAAACTATGGCTACACCTTC
>-|TRBV6-6|TRBD2|TRBJ2-1
CASRGLAGGPGEFF
TGTGCCAGCAGGGGACTAGCGGGAGGGCCGGGCGAGTTCTTC
>-|TRBV5-1|-|TRBJ2-2
CASSSPLDTSNTGELFF
TGCGCCAGCAGCTCACCATTAGATACCTCGAACACCGGGGAGCTGTTTTTT